This entry describes one T cell receptor beta chain. This CDR3 is 16 amino acids long. V was pared by 4 bases and J by 5 bases, with 6 bases of the junction left unmatched. Germline CDR1 and CDR2: SEHNR and FQNEAQ (reference sequence). The source of the sample is a study of OX40 agonist ivuxolimab in advanced cancers. In the study overall: With ivuxolimab, an agonistic anti-OX40 (CD134) antibody, patients were treated. At 82.7% male, the cohort had a mean age of 60 years, ranging from about 20 to 80. Prior anti-PD-1, anti-PD-L1 or anti-CTLA-4 therapy did not bar entry, and about 38% had some.

Clones were read by immunoSEQ multiplex PCR, and TCRdb kept only the in-frame ones, dropping some. Of under 25,000 clones in the sample, 83% were seen once. Sequencing was performed on CD4+ or CD8+ T cells sorted from blood, taken in a trial of the OX40 agonist ivuxolimab. This TCR was sampled from an adult with an advanced solid tumor such as melanoma, head and neck, liver or kidney cancer. This chain links TRBV7-9 with TRBJ2-1, with 12 nucleotides matching TRBD2. CDR3 sequence reads: CASSSGTSGYHNEQFF. The CDR3 DNA sequence: TGTGCCAGCAGCTCAGGGACTAGCGGGTACCACAATGAGCAGTTCTTC.